Sequencing of this T cell receptor beta chain was carried out in a study of T cell changes during pregnancy in multiple sclerosis. This clone was seen only once. The CDR3 totals 16 residues. With V trimmed by 1 base and J by 7 bases, 6 bases remained unmatched. In germline, CDR1 is LGHNA, CDR2 YSLEER. Data came from immunoSEQ multiplex PCR; TCRdb stores just in-frame clones and leaves some out. The sample includes over 70,000 clones, about 91% of them seen just once. The specimen comprised peripheral blood, sampled in the first trimester of pregnancy. The sequence was obtained from a female donor in good health, enrolled as a control in a pregnancy study. The chain carries TRBV4-3 and TRBJ1-6; TRBD1 matches at 8 bases. CDR3 loop: CASSQGPGQANSPLHF. CDR3 nucleotides: TGCGCCAGCAGCCAAGGTCCGGGACAGGCAAATTCACCCCTCCACTTT.